This T cell receptor (beta chain) was found in a study of blood T cell repertoires in COVID-19. Study at large: Sites across the United States, Italy and Spain contributed samples from acute and convalescent COVID-19. T cells, B-cell-depleted T cells, or PBMCs supplied cDNA or gDNA.

J lost 7 bases, V lost 3 bases, and 4 bases had no gene match. The CDR3 runs 13 residues. From germline, CDR1 is LNHNV and CDR2 YYDKDF (reference sequence). Sequencing used immunoSEQ multiplex PCR; TCRdb keeps in-frame clones, though not all of them. The table lists approximately 130,000 clones, 65% to 85% of them singletons. The source is a man at least 80 years old with active or convalescent COVID-19. Sequencing was performed on peripheral blood. J is TRBJ2-7 and V is TRBV15; 9 nucleotides agree with TRBD1. The CDR3 protein is CATSRGQGEEQYF. The CDR3 DNA reads as TGTGCCACCAGCAGGGGACAGGGTGAGGAGCAGTACTTC. The whole variable domain, filled in from reference TRBV15 and TRBJ2-7, reads DAMVIQNPRYQVTQFGKPVTLSCSQTLNHNVMYWYQQKSSQAPKLLFHYYDKDFNNEADTPDNFQSRRPNTSFCFLDIRSPGLGDTAMYLCATSRGQGEEQYFGPGTRLTVT.